This T cell receptor beta chain was sequenced during a study of blood T cell repertoires in COVID-19. Whole-study context: COVID-19 samples from acute and convalescent phases originated in the United States, Italy and Spain. Sources were T cells, B-cell-depleted T cells, or PBMCs; the material itself was cDNA or gDNA.

V trimming: 0 bases; J trimming: 4 bases; junction bases outside the gene matches: 6. The CDR3 sequence is 16 residues long. The germline V gene encodes CDR1 MGHRA and CDR2 YSYEKL. Original processing methods: Reference gene primer amplification in the assay estimated nucleated cell counts. Assay: immunoSEQ multiplex PCR; the TCRdb copy retains only in-frame clones and omits some. Clone size and V and J calls were adopted from that table, with D and trimming inferred from the DNA. The repertoire consists of 100,000 to 150,000 clones, with roughly 80% occurring once and the leading ten covering around 17%.

The source of this sequence is a woman aged 45 to 65 with acute or convalescent COVID-19. Sequences were obtained from peripheral blood. The chain uses TRBV4-1 and TRBJ2-1; TRBD1 aligns across 7 bases. The CDR3 is CASSQDRDRAYNEQFF. CDR3 sequence (DNA): TGCGCCAGCAGCCAAGATCGAGACAGGGCTTACAATGAGCAGTTCTTC.